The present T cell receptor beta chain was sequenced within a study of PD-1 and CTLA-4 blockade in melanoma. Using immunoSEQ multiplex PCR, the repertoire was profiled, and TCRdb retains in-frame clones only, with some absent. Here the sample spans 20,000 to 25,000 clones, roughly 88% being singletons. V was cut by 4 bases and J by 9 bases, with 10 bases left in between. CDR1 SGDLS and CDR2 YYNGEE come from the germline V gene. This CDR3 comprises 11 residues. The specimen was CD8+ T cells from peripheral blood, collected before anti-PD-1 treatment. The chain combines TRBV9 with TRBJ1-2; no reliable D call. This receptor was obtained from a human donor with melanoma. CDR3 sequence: CASSQLSSYTF. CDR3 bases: TGTGCCAGCAGCCAGTTATCTAGCTACACCTTC.